One sample yielded the 14 T cell receptor beta chains listed below, sequenced in a study of blood T cell repertoires in COVID-19. Using immunoSEQ multiplex PCR, the repertoire was profiled, and TCRdb retains in-frame clones only, with some absent. The repertoire holds around 190,000 clones, with roughly four fifths as singletons. Source material: peripheral blood. The origin of the receptors is a woman aged 70-85 years with COVID-19, enrolled during active disease.

This chain uses TRBV25-1 with TRBJ2-3; 7 nucleotides match TRBD1. Germline assignment: CDR1 MGHDK and CDR2 SYGVNS. J lost 7 bases, V lost 5 bases, and 9 bases had no gene match. CDR3 size: 14 residues. CDR3 nucleotides: TGTGCCAGCAGTCGGACAGGCGTCGGGAATACGCAGTATTTT. This encodes CASSRTGVGNTQYF.

The chain combines TRBV5-4 with TRBJ2-1; 9 bases line up with TRBD2. V was pared by 5 bases and J by 2 bases, with 11 bases of the junction left unmatched. The CDR3 runs 17 residues. The germline gives CDR1 SGHNT, CDR2 YYREEE (reference sequence). The CDR3 loop is CASRDPSRGRAYNEQFF. The DNA of the CDR3 is TGTGCCAGCAGGGACCCTTCTCGCGGGAGGGCCTACAATGAGCAGTTCTTC. Full variable domain (remainder filled in from reference TRBV5-4 and TRBJ2-1): ETGVTQSPTHLIKTRGQQVTLRCSSQSGHNTVSWYQQALGQGPQFIFQYYREEENGRGNFPPRFSGLQFPNYSSELNVNALELDDSALYLCASRDPSRGRAYNEQFFGPGTRLTVL.

The rearrangement links TRBV12-5 to TRBJ1-1; TRBD1 agrees at 10 bases. CDR3 size: 17 residues. Germline trimming cut 5 bases from V and 2 bases from J; bases unmatched to any gene: 11. Germline-derived CDR1 and CDR2 are LGHNT and FRNRAP. The CDR3 region has the DNA TGTGCTAGTGGTCCTTGGACAGGGGGATGGGAAAACACTGAAGCTTTCTTT. Translation: CASGPWTGGWENTEAFF.

J is TRBJ1-2 and V is TRBV6-2 or TRBV6-3; D uncertain. Trimming left V 0 bases short and J 0 bases short, with 5 bases between. Germline CDR1 reads MNHEY; CDR2 reads SVGEGT. The CDR3 length is 14 residues. CDR3 sequence reads: CASSYSRSNYGYTF. CDR3 DNA: TGTGCCAGCAGTTACTCGAGGTCTAACTATGGCTACACCTTC.

The genes are TRBV5-5 and TRBJ2-5; TRBD2 matches 7 bases. CDR3 size: 15 residues. The J segment lost 5 bases and the V segment lost 0 bases, leaving 7 bases of the junction unmatched. Germline CDR1 reads SGHKS; CDR2 reads YYEKEE (reference sequence). CDR3 in amino acids: CASSLDGRRGETQYF. DNA of the CDR3: TGTGCCAGCAGCTTGGACGGACGGCGGGGGGAGACCCAGTACTTC.

The chain employs TRBV7-6 and TRBJ2-1; the match to TRBD2 covers 9 bases. The CDR3 contains 18 residues. J lost 6 bases, V lost 1 base, and 13 bases had no gene match. CDR1 and CDR2 from the germline V gene are SGHVS and FNYEAQ. The CDR3: CASSLVGIAGEWANEQFF. The CDR3 DNA sequence: TGTGCCAGCAGCTTAGTAGGGATAGCGGGAGAGTGGGCCAATGAGCAGTTCTTC.

V usage is TRBV5-1 and J usage is TRBJ1-5, with D perhaps TRBD1 (6 bases). Germline-derived CDR1 and CDR2 are SGHRS and YFSETQ. The CDR3 has 13 amino acids. V gave up 2 bases and J gave up 4 bases, with 7 bases separating them. The CDR3 loop reads CASSLRGNQPQHF. The CDR3 nucleotides read TGCGCCAGCAGCTTAAGGGGGAATCAGCCCCAGCATTTT.

CDR3 DNA: TGTGCCAGTAGTATGGGGGCGAGCTCCTACAATGAGCAGTTCTTC. Amino acid sequence: CASSMGASSYNEQFF. The chain combines TRBV19 with TRBJ2-1, with D possibly matching TRBD1 (6 bases). The length of the CDR3 is 15 residues. Trimming shortened V by 3 bases and J by 0 bases, and 9 bases separated the two germline ends. The germline V gene has CDR1 LNHDA and CDR2 SQIVND (reference sequence).

The chain carries TRBV2 and TRBJ2-7; TRBD2 matches 7 bases. The trim removed 7 bases at V and 6 bases at J, leaving 9 bases unmatched. Germline V gene lookup returns CDR1 SNHLY and CDR2 FYNNEI. The CDR3 covers 13 residues. As DNA, the CDR3 is TGTGCCAGCACCGAGCGGGGAGTAGGCGAGCAGTACTTC. Its translation: CASTERGVGEQYF.

The chain employs TRBV1 and TRBJ2-7; the D call TRBD2 from the table was never checked on the DNA. TRBV1 is a listed pseudogene. The CDR3 has 14 amino acids. CDR3 in amino acids: CTSSQRSEAYEQYF. The CDR3 nucleotides are TGCACCAGCAGCCAGCGGAGCGAGGCCTACGAGCAGTACTTC.

The chain employs TRBV20-1 and TRBJ2-5, with unresolved D. The CDR3 spans 13 residues. Germline CDR1 DFQATT, CDR2 SNEGSKA (reference sequence). The germline V and J ends were trimmed by 3 bases and 1 base, with 9 bases remaining between them. CDR3 DNA: TGCAGTGCTAGTGCCACTTTCCAAGAGACCCAGTACTTC. Protein: CSASATFQETQYF.

This chain uses TRBV10-3 with TRBJ1-1, with 8 bases that match TRBD1. CDR1 is ENHRY, CDR2 SYGVKD, per germline. This CDR3 is 15 amino acids long. The junction had 8 bases not matched to a gene; V was cut back by 6 bases and J by 2 bases. This chain's CDR3 is CAIRTNGQGNTEAFF. The CDR3 region has the DNA TGTGCCATCAGGACCAACGGACAGGGAAACACTGAAGCTTTCTTT.

The chain couples TRBV15 to TRBJ2-5; 8 bases map to TRBD1. There are 15 residues in the CDR3. Germline V gene lookup returns CDR1 LNHNV and CDR2 YYDKDF (reference sequence). Trimming at V came to 0 bases and at J to 4 bases, leaving 4 bases not matched to a gene. CDR3 sequence: CATSRDGTGRETQYF. CDR3 DNA: TGTGCCACCAGCAGAGATGGGACAGGCAGAGAGACCCAGTACTTC.

J is TRBJ2-1 and V is TRBV28, with 9 bases fitting TRBD1. CDR1 and CDR2 from the germline V gene are MDHEN and SYDVKM. The CDR3 loop spans 15 amino acids. J lost 7 bases, V lost 2 bases, and 6 bases had no gene match. CDR3 protein: CASSLGGTGTNEQFF. In nucleotides, the CDR3 is TGTGCCAGCAGTTTAGGGGGGACAGGGACTAATGAGCAGTTCTTC.